Following are 10 T cell receptor beta chains from one sample sequenced in a study of a mutant IDH1 vaccine in newly diagnosed glioma. Time point described: baseline, week 1 (first vaccination visit). The treatment: pre-vaccination baseline after standard-of-care therapy. This table comes from immunoSEQ multiplex PCR, and its TCRdb copy is limited to in-frame clones, with some not included. The data contain some 90,000 clones, approximately 80% of them singletons. Sequencing was performed on PBMCs, taken from a glioma patient treated with radiotherapy, temozolomide or both. The receptors were sampled from a man aged 40-50 years with glioma. Some clones in this sample may be carry-over from other donors' samples.

This clone was counted only a few times. Distinct nucleotide sequences in the sample also encode this CDR3. This CDR3 is CASKTDSYEQYF. CDR3 in DNA: TGTGCCAGCAAGACTGACTCCTACGAGCAGTACTTC. This rearrangement joins TRBV2 to TRBJ2-7; D not resolved. Germline values: CDR1 SNHLY, CDR2 FYNNEI. There are 12 residues in the CDR3. V was pared by 7 bases and J by 0 bases, with 7 bases between.

The CDR3 region has the DNA TGTGCCAGCAGCTTAAATACATTAGGGTACCAAGAGACCCAGTACTTC. Translating it yields CASSLNTLGYQETQYF. V gene TRBV7-8 combines with J gene TRBJ2-5; D not certain. Trimming removed 2 bases from V and 0 bases from J, with 13 bases in between. The CDR3 covers 16 residues. CDR1 and CDR2 from the germline V gene are SGHVS and FQNEAQ.

The V and J genes are TRBV7-9 and TRBJ2-5; 9 bases are a match to TRBD2. Germline V gives CDR1 SEHNR, CDR2 FQNEAQ (reference sequence). This CDR3 region has 15 residues. Trimming removed 6 bases from V and 5 bases from J; junction bases left unmatched: 10. CDR3 sequence (DNA): TGTGCCAGCAGTGCGGGGCGGGGGGGCCTGGAGACCCAGTACTTC. Residues: CASSAGRGGLETQYF.

This chain connects TRBV13 to TRBJ2-5; the D is unclear. CDR3 size: 14 residues. Trimming cost V 3 bases and J 5 bases, with 13 bases left between them. CDR1 and CDR2 from the germline V gene are PRHDT and FYEKMQ (reference sequence). The CDR3 DNA is TGTGCCAGCAGCTTTACTGAATTGGGGGAGACCCAGTACTTC. Translating gives CASSFTELGETQYF.

The V call is TRBV19, the J call TRBJ2-3, with 11 bases that match TRBD2. The CDR3 has 15 amino acids. Trimming cost V 3 bases and J 7 bases; bases outside gene matches: 6. Germline-derived CDR1 and CDR2 are LNHDA and SQIVND (reference sequence). DNA for the CDR3: TGTGCCAGTAGTATCCTAGCGGGGGGATTCAATACGCAGTATTTT. Translating it yields CASSILAGGFNTQYF.

The genes are TRBV5-1 and TRBJ1-4; no definite D call. Trimming removed 2 bases from V and 8 bases from J, with 13 bases in between. CDR3 size: 14 residues. Germline CDR1 and CDR2: SGHRS and YFSETQ. CDR3 nucleotide sequence: TGCGCCAGCAGCTTTGGTTCCACACGGGAAAAACTGTTTTTT. Translated: CASSFGSTREKLFF.

This chain uses TRBV21-1 with TRBJ1-1. TRBV21-1 is a documented pseudogene. This CDR3 has 13 residues. The CDR3 loop is CASSKGRHTEAFF. The DNA of the CDR3 is TGTGCCAGCAGCAAAGGGAGACATACTGAAGCTTTCTTT.

The chain couples TRBV6-5 to TRBJ2-5; TRBD1 might be the D (7 bases). CDR3 length equals 15 residues. With 6 bases removed from V and 5 bases from J, the gap between germline ends came to 19 bases. Germline V gene data show CDR1 as MNHEY and CDR2 as SVGAGI. The CDR3 loop is CASSRTTGRTETQYF. DNA of the CDR3: TGTGCCAGCAGCCGGACGACAGGGAGGACGGAGACCCAGTACTTC.

V usage is TRBV2 and J usage is TRBJ2-3; the D is unclear. The CDR3 extends over 13 amino acids. Germline lookup yields CDR1 SNHLY and CDR2 FYNNEI. The germline V and J ends were trimmed by 8 bases and 0 bases, with 9 bases remaining between them. The CDR3 DNA follows: TGTGCCAGCTTTACATCTAGCACAGATACGCAGTATTTT. Translation gives CASFTSSTDTQYF.

This clone was counted between two and nine times. CDR3 in amino acids: CASSVGGRGNQPQHF. CDR3 sequence (DNA): TGTGCCAGCAGTGTAGGGGGTAGGGGCAATCAGCCCCAGCATTTT. The rearrangement joins TRBV2 to TRBJ1-5; a possible D gene is TRBD1 (6 bases). V was pared by 4 bases and J by 2 bases, with 12 bases between. CDR3 length: 15 amino acids. Germline V gene lookup returns CDR1 SNHLY and CDR2 FYNNEI.